This T cell receptor beta chain was identified in a study of T cells in women clearing cervical HPV infection. Study-level information: Women with histologically confirmed HPV16-related CIN3 or worse, 2 with invasive cancer, served as cases.

In the case of this clone: The read gets to within 3 residues of the CDR3 end, and the germline J gene fills in the rest.

The CDR3 totals 15 residues. Between the trimmed V and J ends, which lost 0 bases and 3 bases, there was a span of 15 bases. Germline V CDR1 and CDR2: DFQATT, SNEGSKA (reference sequence). The repertoire was sequenced with immunoSEQ multiplex PCR; TCRdb's copy has only in-frame clones and lacks some. The sample has 30,000 to 35,000 clones. The genes are TRBV20-1 and TRBJ2-7; maybe TRBD2 (5 bases). This sequence was found in a woman aged 18-70 years with a cervical HPV16 infection that either progressed to CIN3+ or cleared (not recorded which). The sequenced material came from blood buffy coat. CDR3 DNA, as far as it was read: TGCAGTGCTAGAGACCCCGAGAGGGTAAGCTACGAG. Residues: CSARDPERVSYE. The complete CDR3 protein is CSARDPERVSYEQYF.